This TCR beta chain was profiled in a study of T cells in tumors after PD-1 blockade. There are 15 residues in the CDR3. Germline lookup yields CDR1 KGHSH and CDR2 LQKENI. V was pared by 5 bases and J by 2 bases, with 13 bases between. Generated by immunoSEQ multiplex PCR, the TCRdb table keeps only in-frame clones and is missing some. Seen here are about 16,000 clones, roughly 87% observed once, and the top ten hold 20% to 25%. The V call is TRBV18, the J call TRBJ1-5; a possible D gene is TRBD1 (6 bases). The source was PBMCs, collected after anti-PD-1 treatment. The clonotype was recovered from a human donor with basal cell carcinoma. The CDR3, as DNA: TGTGCCAGCTCAGAACTACAGGGTCGCAATCAGCCCCAGCATTTT. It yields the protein CASSELQGRNQPQHF.